Shown below are 10 T cell receptor beta chains from a single sample sequenced in a study of cytomegalovirus exposure and HLA in healthy donors. Produced via immunoSEQ multiplex PCR; TCRdb's table is partial and in-frame only. The sample holds 120,000 or so clones, almost 90% seen once. Sequenced material: PBMCs. Receptor source: a man younger than 45 in good health and CMV-seronegative.

The rearrangement links TRBV9 to TRBJ2-1; 15 positions match TRBD2. The CDR3 has 17 amino acids. J gave up 5 bases and V 3 bases, and 6 bases lay outside the gene matches. Germline CDR1 SGDLS, CDR2 YYNGEE. Here the CDR3 DNA reads TGTGCCAGCAGCGCCGGACTAGCGGGAGGGCCGGACAATGAGCAGTTCTTC. Encoded protein: CASSAGLAGGPDNEQFF.

The chain uses TRBV5-1 and TRBJ1-5; possibly TRBD1 for D (5 bases). From germline, CDR1 is SGHRS and CDR2 YFSETQ. V lost 7 bases and J lost 2, with 16 bases in between. CDR3 length: 15 amino acids. For the CDR3, the DNA is TGCGCCAGCTCCGTAGGGGATGCGGGCAATCAGCCCCAGCATTTT. This sequence encodes CASSVGDAGNQPQHF.

This chain connects TRBV4-1 to TRBJ2-5; D ambiguous. Trimming removed 0 bases at V and 10 bases at J, with 18 bases between. The CDR3 length is 15 residues. Germline values: CDR1 MGHRA, CDR2 YSYEKL. For the CDR3, the DNA is TGCGCCAGCAGCCAAGAGCATAACTACGATTTAGGCCAGTACTTC. Its protein is CASSQEHNYDLGQYF.

The chain links TRBV15 to TRBJ1-3, with 7 bases that match TRBD1. The germline CDR1 and CDR2 sequences are LNHNV and YYDKDF (reference sequence). The CDR3 runs 15 residues. The V segment lost 4 bases and the J segment 2 bases; nucleotides outside the gene matches: 5. The CDR3 is CATSTQTGTGNTIYF. The CDR3 DNA follows: TGTGCCACCAGCACCCAGACAGGGACTGGAAACACCATATATTTT.

The chain links TRBV6-1 to TRBJ1-1; 10 bases align to TRBD1. The CDR3 is made up of 15 amino acids. The V gene end was trimmed by 7 bases and the J gene end by 5 bases; junction bases not matched to a gene: 10. CDR1 and CDR2 (germline): MNHNS, SASEGT. Here the CDR3 DNA reads TGTGCCAGCATCTCTCCGGGACAGGGGAAGACTGAAGCTTTCTTT. Translation gives CASISPGQGKTEAFF.

The V and J genes are TRBV5-5 and TRBJ2-6; D not resolved. Looked up from germline, CDR1 is SGHKS and CDR2 is YYEKEE (reference sequence). This CDR3 has 15 residues. The V and J ends lost 7 bases and 2 bases respectively, with 13 bases between them. The CDR3, as DNA: TGTGCCAGCGGCCACACCGTTCCTGGGGCCAACGTCCTGACTTTC. Protein product: CASGHTVPGANVLTF.

This clone has only one observation. V usage is TRBV5-1 and J usage is TRBJ2-7; TRBD2 agrees at 9 bases. Trimming cost V 1 base and J 7 bases; bases outside gene matches: 3. Germline V gene sequence: CDR1 SGHRS, CDR2 YFSETQ. The CDR3 contains 13 residues. CDR3: CASSLSLAGEQYF. The DNA for the CDR3 is TGCGCCAGCAGCTTGAGTCTAGCGGGAGAGCAGTACTTC.

CDR3 residues: CASSPPGQGDYGYTF. For the CDR3, the DNA is TGTGCCAGCTCACCCCCGGGACAGGGGGACTATGGCTACACCTTC. The genes are TRBV18 and TRBJ1-2; 11 bases agree with TRBD1. CDR1 KGHSH and CDR2 LQKENI come from the germline V gene. After removal of 3 bases from V and 3 bases from J, the junction contained 3 bases not matched to a gene. There are 15 residues in the CDR3. The entire variable domain, with the rest obtained from reference TRBV18 and TRBJ1-2, is as follows: NAGVMQNPRHLVRRRGQEARLRCSPMKGHSHVYWYRQLPEEGLKFMVYLQKENIIDESGMPKERFSAEFPKEGPSILRIQQVVRGDSAAYFCASSPPGQGDYGYTFGSGTRLTVV.

The chain links TRBV6-1 to TRBJ2-7; 8 bases are a match to TRBD2. The CDR3 is 15 residues long. V shed 7 bases and J 7 bases; nucleotides not matched to a gene: 15. The germline V gene encodes CDR1 MNHNS and CDR2 SASEGT. The CDR3 sequence is CASNGLWTASGEQYF. The DNA of the CDR3 is TGTGCCAGCAATGGACTTTGGACGGCTAGCGGGGAGCAGTACTTC.

This clone has just a few counts. The rearrangement uses TRBV2 and TRBJ1-1; tentative D call: TRBD1 (5 bases). This CDR3 has 13 residues. The V gene lost 4 bases and the J gene lost 8 bases, with 14 bases spanning the gap. Germline values: CDR1 SNHLY, CDR2 FYNNEI. The CDR3: CASSGSQGNEAFF. The CDR3 DNA sequence: TGTGCCAGCAGTGGATCTCAGGGAAACGAAGCTTTCTTT.